This T cell receptor (beta chain) was observed in a study of a mutant IDH1 vaccine in newly diagnosed glioma. Whole-study findings and limits: Vaccine-induced immune responses were detected in about 93% of patients.

The data were produced by immunoSEQ multiplex PCR, yet TCRdb's version contains in-frame clones alone and is incomplete. This table holds approximately 70,000 clones, around 79% found once. The CDR3 sequence is 15 residues long. The V gene lost 6 bases and the J gene lost 1 base, with 15 bases spanning the gap. The V gene's germline CDR1 is MGHDK and CDR2 SYGVNS. Documented time point: baseline, week 1 (first vaccination visit). Noted treatment: pre-vaccination baseline after standard-of-care therapy. For this clone: The antigen is unknown.

The genes are TRBV25-1 and TRBJ1-1; tentatively, D is TRBD1 (6 bases). Specimen: PBMCs, collected from a glioma patient treated with radiotherapy, temozolomide or both. This receptor was obtained from a man aged 50 to 59 with glioma. CDR3 amino acids: CASRPPGHKNTEAFF. In DNA, the CDR3 is TGTGCCAGCAGGCCACCGGGACACAAGAACACTGAAGCTTTCTTT.